A selection of T cell receptor beta chains follows, all from one sample in a study of beta chain features in type 1 diabetes. Method: immunoSEQ multiplex PCR; TCRdb's copy keeps in-frame clones and lacks some. Of about 150,000 clones in the sample, 11% were seen once. The sample comprised central memory CD4+ T cells from blood. All receptors come from a man younger than 35 in good health. The CDR3 runs from the conserved cysteine through the conserved F or W. Each record gives: D gene, clone size, V gene, J gene, CDR3 protein, CDR3 DNA. A D gene is named only where the DNA matches it firmly. For some rows the clone size is stated as once, few or many, or as a class when expanded; others skip it.

>TRBD1|many|TRBV30|TRBJ1-2
CAGGRDSYGYTF
TGTGCCGGGGGCCGGGACAGCTATGGCTACACCTTC
>TRBD1|few|TRBV5-1|TRBJ1-5
CAKHRGQPQHF
TGCGCCAAACACAGGGGTCAGCCCCAGCATTTT
>TRBD1|-|TRBV5-1|TRBJ2-3
CASSDTGASTDTQYF
TGCGCCAGCAGCGACACAGGGGCTAGCACAGATACGCAGTATTTT
>-|few|TRBV4-3|TRBJ1-1
CASSQDPRANTEAFF
TGCGCCAGCAGCCAAGATCCCAGGGCGAACACTGAAGCTTTCTTT
>-|-|TRBV25-1|TRBJ2-3
CASSGRAWTDTQYF
TGTGCCAGCAGTGGTCGTGCGTGGACAGATACGCAGTATTTT
>TRBD1|many|TRBV28|TRBJ2-7
CASSWSADRGYEQYF
TGTGCCAGCAGTTGGAGTGCTGACAGGGGCTACGAGCAGTACTTC
>-|many|TRBV14|TRBJ2-7
CASSQDITGVQYF
TGTGCCAGCAGCCAAGATATCACGGGAGTGCAGTACTTC
>-|once|TRBV27|TRBJ1-5
CASSLGQGTQPQHF
TGTGCCAGCAGTTTAGGTCAGGGGACGCAGCCCCAGCATTTT
>TRBD2|few|TRBV7-3|TRBJ2-1
CASSSTFKREDSTEQFF
TGTGCCAGCAGCTCCACCTTTAAGCGGGAGGATTCGACTGAGCAGTTCTTC
>-|-|TRBV7-2|TRBJ2-3
CASRLIMADTQYF
TGTGCCAGCAGGCTCATCATGGCAGATACGCAGTATTTT
>-|-|TRBV7-2|TRBJ1-1
CASSFQGRAEAFF
TGTGCCAGCAGCTTTCAGGGAAGGGCTGAAGCTTTCTTT
>-|few|TRBV21-1|TRBJ2-7
CASSIAGTLSPYEQYF
TGTGCCAGCAGCATCGCAGGAACCCTGTCGCCCTACGAGCAGTACTTC
>-|-|TRBV2|TRBJ2-5
CASMQETQYF
TGTGCCAGCATGCAAGAGACCCAGTACTTC
>-|few|TRBV5-1|TRBJ2-3
CASSLDISTDTQYF
TGCGCCAGCAGCTTAGACATCAGCACAGATACGCAGTATTTT
>-|few|TRBV10-3|TRBJ2-1
CAITTGTEGRNEQFF
TGTGCCATCACCACGGGGACAGAGGGGAGGAATGAGCAGTTCTTC
>TRBD2|-|TRBV28|TRBJ2-1
CASSDEGLAGSEQFF
TGTGCCAGCAGTGACGAAGGACTAGCGGGGTCTGAGCAGTTCTTC
>-|few|TRBV4-3|TRBJ2-1
CASSQEVGRRWDLYNEQFF
TGCGCCAGCAGCCAAGAGGTCGGAAGGAGGTGGGACCTTTACAATGAGCAGTTCTTC
>TRBD1|few|TRBV29-1|TRBJ2-3
CSVGRNRGLTDTQYF
TGCAGCGTTGGGAGAAACAGGGGGCTCACAGATACGCAGTATTTT
>-|few|TRBV9|TRBJ2-3
CASSPSLGFTDTQYF
TGTGCCAGCAGCCCATCCTTAGGATTCACAGATACGCAGTATTTT
>-|-|TRBV11-2|TRBJ2-1
CASRQPGGVANEQFF
TGTGCCAGCAGGCAACCTGGCGGGGTGGCCAATGAGCAGTTCTTC
>TRBD2|-|TRBV4-2|TRBJ2-7
CASSQEALADEQYF
TGTGCCAGCAGCCAAGAAGCACTAGCGGACGAGCAGTACTTC
>-|many|TRBV29-1|TRBJ1-1
CSVMTGLNTEAFF
TGCAGCGTTATGACAGGCTTGAACACTGAAGCTTTCTTT
>-|few|TRBV28|TRBJ2-3
CASSLSGVTSTDTQYF
TGTGCCAGCAGTTTATCAGGGGTGACTAGCACAGATACGCAGTATTTT
>-|-|TRBV29-1|TRBJ2-7
CNVGPRDLIREQYF
TGCAACGTTGGCCCTCGGGACCTCATCCGCGAGCAGTACTTC
>-|many|TRBV27|TRBJ2-6
CASSLGSGANVLTF
TGTGCCAGCAGTTTAGGATCTGGGGCCAACGTCCTGACTTTC
>TRBD1|-|TRBV28|TRBJ1-2
CASIGQGYGYTF
TGTGCCAGCATCGGACAGGGATATGGCTACACCTTC
>TRBD2|-|TRBV28|TRBJ2-1
CASSSQRGGRIAIRNEQFF
TGTGCCAGCAGTTCGCAGCGGGGGGGCCGAATCGCAATACGAAATGAGCAGTTCTTC
>-|-|TRBV2|TRBJ2-4
CASTLEAILAKNIQYF
TGTGCCAGCACGTTGGAGGCTATTCTAGCCAAAAACATTCAGTACTTC
>-|few|TRBV6-4|TRBJ2-1
CASSDSGLVNEQFF
TGTGCCAGCAGTGACTCGGGCTTGGTGAATGAGCAGTTCTTC
>-|few|TRBV13|TRBJ2-7
CASSLRDTRGEQYF
TGTGCCAGCAGCTTACGGGACACGAGGGGAGAGCAGTACTTC
>TRBD2|many|TRBV5-1|TRBJ2-1
CASRAGTSAQSHFF
TGCGCCAGCCGAGCGGGAACTTCAGCTCAATCACATTTCTTC
>-|-|TRBV6-5|TRBJ2-7
CASSYSRSVRGYEQYF
TGTGCCAGCAGTTACTCGAGGTCCGTCAGGGGCTACGAGCAGTACTTC
>TRBD2|few|TRBV7-3|TRBJ2-3
CASSLAGADTQYF
TGTGCCAGCAGCTTAGCGGGAGCAGATACGCAGTATTTT